This T cell receptor beta chain was found in a study of CD8 T cells in ankylosing spondylitis. General study results and limits: There were earlier reports of some motif variants in reactive arthritis synovial fluid and blood. The study identified a TCR beta motif of about eight highly homologous variants that appeared characteristic of ankylosing spondylitis blood.

The CDR3 is 12 amino acids. The V gene lost 3 bases and the J gene lost 6 bases, with 4 bases spanning the gap. Looked up from germline, CDR1 is SGDLS and CDR2 is YYNGEE. A quantitative 5'-RACE method, one with molecular barcodes, was used to make TCR beta libraries. TCRdb re-derived calls from the 5' RACE reads in MiXCR, one entry per CDR3 protein. The profile covers hundreds of thousands of distinct CDR3 sequences, with over 8.5% appearing a single time and under 7.5% taken by the ten largest. Many counts were recorded for this clonotype. Its antigen is as yet unknown. The source material was blood, either unsorted or a sorted T cell fraction (not recorded which). The sequence was collected from a male donor with ankylosing spondylitis or in good health (not recorded which). This chain uses TRBV9 with TRBJ1-6; no definite D call. The CDR3 nucleotides read TGTGCCAGCAGCGCTGGTAATTCACCCCTCCACTTT. Its protein is CASSAGNSPLHF.